This paragraph reports one T cell receptor beta chain. No antigen is known for it. These data come from a study of cytomegalovirus exposure and HLA in healthy donors. The study's findings and limits: On later analysis, the bulk of CMV-associated TCR beta chains appeared to be HLA-restricted. Another analysis was done later, and it associated approximately 18,000 TCR beta sequences with HLA alleles at 0.05 false discovery rate. Earlier analysis found most TCR beta V segments productive about 87% or about 30% of the time.

The PCR employed 60 Vbeta primers together with 13 Jbeta primers. In the original analysis: Around 10 million of the 75 million to 95 million unique TCR beta chains counted in a later analysis were shared. Using immunoSEQ multiplex PCR, the repertoire was profiled, and TCRdb retains in-frame clones only, with some absent. V and J calls and clone size follow that table, whereas D and trimming were derived from the DNA. The sample contains 100,000 to 150,000 clones, about 80% of which appear only once. This CDR3 comprises 13 residues. Trimming shortened V by 1 base and J by 2 bases, and 7 bases separated the two germline ends. Germline CDR1 and CDR2: GTSNPN and SVGIG (reference sequence).

Sequenced input: PBMCs. The sequence came from a young man in good health and CMV-seronegative. The J gene is TRBJ2-3, the V gene TRBV30; unclear D gene. In DNA, the CDR3 is TGTGCCTGGAGTGGCGGTTACACAGATACGCAGTATTTT. This codes for CAWSGGYTDTQYF.